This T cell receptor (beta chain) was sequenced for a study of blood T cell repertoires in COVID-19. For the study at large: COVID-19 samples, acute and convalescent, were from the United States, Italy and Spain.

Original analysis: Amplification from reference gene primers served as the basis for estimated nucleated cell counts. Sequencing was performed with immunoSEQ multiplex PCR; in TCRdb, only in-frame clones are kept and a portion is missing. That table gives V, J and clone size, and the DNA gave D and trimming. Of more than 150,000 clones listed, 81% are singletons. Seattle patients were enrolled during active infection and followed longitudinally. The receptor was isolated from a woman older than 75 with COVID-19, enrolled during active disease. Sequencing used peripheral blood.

The chain's CDR3 is CAWSVYLYGYTF. DNA of the CDR3: TGTGCCTGGAGTGTATATCTCTACGGCTACACCTTC. The chain combines TRBV30 with TRBJ1-2; D is undetermined. Deletions cut 0 bases from V and 8 bases from J, with 10 bases between. This CDR3 has 12 amino acids. The germline V gene has CDR1 GTSNPN and CDR2 SVGIG (reference sequence).